This note documents a single T cell receptor (beta chain) sequence. Its target is unknown. This record belongs to a study of blood T cells in healthy people across ages. Overall study results and limits: Leaving the PBMCs unsorted stopped any conclusive comparison of naive versus antigen-experienced cells. Unknown donor CMV status possibly confounded expanded clonotype changes. Diversity of TCR beta per million T cells declined in a roughly linear way with age.

A J-beta primer mix and a sample-barcoded 5' primer were used in a second PCR of about 6 to 12 cycles. TCRdb recomputed calls from the 5' RACE reads with MiXCR, one row per CDR3 protein. The table shows some 640,000 distinct CDR3 sequences, with approximately 50% occurring only once. Each sample used at least 6 million PBMCs. Germline CDR1 and CDR2: SGHRS and YFSETQ. V lost 4 bases, J lost 3 bases, and 10 bases lay in between. This CDR3 is 14 amino acids long. V gene TRBV5-1 combines with J gene TRBJ1-4; tentatively, D is TRBD1 (6 bases). The sample consisted of blood. The source is a woman aged 55-75 years in good health. The CDR3 reads CASSQEGANEKLFF. Written as DNA, the CDR3 is TGCGCCAGCAGCCAGGAGGGGGCTAATGAAAAACTGTTTTTT.